The text below deals with one T cell receptor beta chain. The antigen is not known. Here immunoSEQ multiplex PCR was the method, and the copy in TCRdb shows in-frame clones only, minus some. Of roughly 60,000 clones in the sample, 70% to 80% are singletons; the top ten hold roughly 7.4%. These data belong to a study of radiation and T cells in renal cell carcinoma. Study information: Nephrectomy followed 15 Gy stereotactic body radiation by 4 weeks. Study results and caveats: Top tumor clonotypes rose in blood 2 weeks post-radiation, then contracted.

CDR3 size: 15 residues. Between the trimmed V and J ends, which lost 5 bases and 4 bases, there was a span of 16 bases. Germline CDR1 and CDR2: SGHNT and YENEEA. Time point defined: blood 2 weeks post-SBRT. Treatment denoted: 15 Gy SBRT to primary tumor, nephrectomy 4 weeks later. Radiation-treated patients gave blood at baseline, week 2 and week 4. The patient's renal cell carcinoma had clear cell pathology. The chain couples TRBV11-3 to TRBJ2-3; maybe TRBD2 (6 bases). The sequence was obtained from a man aged 55-75 years with renal cell carcinoma. Sequences were derived from blood, sampled from a patient whose treatment included radiotherapy and nephrectomy. The CDR3 region is CASSLSGGRSDTQYF. The CDR3, as DNA: TGTGCCAGCAGCCTGAGCGGAGGGCGGTCAGATACGCAGTATTTT.